The following is a T cell receptor (beta chain) sequence with its context. Antigen: not known. The sample is drawn from a study of CD8+ T cells in alopecia areata. Study-level background: At a dose of 5 to 10 mg twice daily, oral tofacitinib was given to treated patients.

CDR3 length equals 15 residues. Germline V gene data show CDR1 as SEHNR and CDR2 as FQNEAQ (reference sequence). With 3 bases removed from V and 5 bases from J, the gap between germline ends came to 16 bases. RNA was extracted and reverse transcribed into cDNA as the sequencing template. The protocol was immunoSEQ multiplex PCR, while the TCRdb copy is restricted to in-frame clones and leaves out a portion. The sample records 95,000 to 110,000 clones, roughly 84% being singletons. Whole-study findings and limits: Tofacitinib significantly lowered scalp clonality and expanded CD8+ clones among the top 100.

Treatment here: oral pan-JAK inhibitor, 5-10 mg twice daily. The investigators collected lesional scalp punch biopsies and peripheral blood from alopecia areata patients. This TCR was recovered from a human donor with alopecia areata. The sequencing here drew on CD8+ T cells sorted from blood, taken at week 24, from a patient treated with tofacitinib. The V call is TRBV7-9, the J call TRBJ2-5; D could derive from TRBD1 or TRBD2 (6 bases each). CDR3: CASSLEGDPYETQYF. CDR3 sequence (DNA): TGTGCCAGCAGCTTGGAGGGGGACCCTTATGAGACCCAGTACTTC.